Below are 32 T cell receptor beta chains sequenced from a single sample in a study of response to subunit inactivated influenza vaccine. TCRdb passed the RT-PCR reads through MiXCR, listing each CDR3 protein once. The table lists roughly 780,000 distinct CDR3 sequences, about 18% of them singletons. The material was PBMCs from blood, obtained more than 4 days after vaccination. The receptor set was obtained from a man aged 50 or older who received an inactivated influenza vaccine.

The chain employs TRBV20-1 and TRBJ2-2; D is uncertain. Trimming left V 6 bases short and J 6 bases short, with 14 bases between. CDR1 and CDR2 (germline): DFQATT, SNEGSKA (reference sequence). The CDR3 contains 13 residues. The chain's CDR3 is CSAPSRWSGELFF. In nucleotides, the CDR3 is TGCAGTGCCCCTTCGAGGTGGTCCGGGGAGCTGTTTTTT.

In this sample, this clonotype turned up many times. The chain carries TRBV20-1 and TRBJ1-1; no definite D call. CDR1 is DFQATT, CDR2 SNEGSKA, per germline (reference sequence). The germline V and J ends were trimmed by 3 bases and 10 bases, with 18 bases remaining between them. The CDR3 has 13 amino acids. The CDR3 is CSASPVKSWVAFF. CDR3 in DNA: TGCAGTGCTAGCCCGGTCAAGTCTTGGGTAGCTTTCTTT.

This clonotype was observed a few times. The genes are TRBV9 and TRBJ2-7; either TRBD1 or TRBD2 may supply D (6 bases each). Germline values: CDR1 SGDLS, CDR2 YYNGEE. This CDR3 is 15 amino acids long. Trimming cost V 0 bases and J 3 bases, with 13 bases left between them. The CDR3 sequence: CASSVGGTWFYEQYF. The CDR3 bases are TGTGCCAGCAGCGTAGGCGGGACATGGTTCTACGAGCAGTACTTC.

This clonotype came up many times. This chain joins TRBV4-2 and TRBJ1-1; tentatively, D is TRBD1 (5 bases). V was cut by 0 bases and J by 4 bases, with 9 bases left in between. The CDR3 contains 14 residues. Germline values: CDR1 LGHNA, CDR2 YNFKEQ. Written as DNA, the CDR3 is TGTGCCAGCAGCCAAGATGGGAGGGGCACTGAAGCTTTCTTT. As protein: CASSQDGRGTEAFF.

This clonotype was detected a few times. The chain is built from TRBV12-3 or TRBV12-4 and TRBJ1-1, with 9 bases lining up with TRBD1. The length of the CDR3 is 15 residues. The junction had 11 bases not matched to a gene; V was cut back by 8 bases and J by 4 bases. The CDR3 loop is CASASTGGMGTEAFF. The CDR3 DNA reads TGTGCCAGCGCTAGCACAGGGGGCATGGGCACTGAAGCTTTCTTT.

This clonotype was observed a handful of times. This chain joins TRBV20-1 and TRBJ2-1; D not resolved. Trimming took 1 base from V and 5 from J, leaving 3 bases between them. The CDR3 contains 11 residues. Looked up from germline, CDR1 is DFQATT and CDR2 is SNEGSKA (reference sequence). For the CDR3, the DNA is TGCAGTGCTAGAGGACACAATGAGCAGTTCTTC. It yields the protein CSARGHNEQFF.

J is TRBJ2-1 and V is TRBV7-3, with TRBD2 matching 7 bases. The J segment lost 5 bases and the V segment lost 4 bases, leaving 5 bases of the junction unmatched. The CDR3 totals 14 residues. Germline loops: CDR1 SGHTA, CDR2 FQGTGA. DNA of the CDR3: TGTGCCAGCAGCTCTACGGGGGGTAACAATGAGCAGTTCTTC. This codes for CASSSTGGNNEQFF.

The CDR3 region is CASSYSTGNTDTQYF. The CDR3 nucleotides are TGTGCCAGCAGTTACTCCACGGGGAACACAGATACGCAGTATTTT. The V and J genes are TRBV6-5 and TRBJ2-3; D is perhaps TRBD2 (5 bases). The V end lost 0 bases, the J end lost 2 bases, and 9 bases lay between the germline ends. The CDR3 totals 15 residues. CDR1 and CDR2 from the germline V gene are MNHEY and SVGAGI.

This clonotype came up many times. The chain has TRBV5-1 and TRBJ2-3, with TRBD2 matching 9 bases. Germline CDR1 SGHRS, CDR2 YFSETQ. CDR3 length equals 16 residues. The V and J ends lost 0 bases and 0 bases, in that order; junction bases with no gene match: 2. In DNA form, the CDR3 reads TGCGCCAGCAGCTTGGGACTAGCGGTTAGCACAGATACGCAGTATTTT. It codes for CASSLGLAVSTDTQYF.

This clonotype has a count of ten or more. The CDR3 region is CASSRSRGALREEKLFF. DNA for the CDR3: TGTGCCAGCAGCCGGAGCAGGGGTGCTTTGAGGGAGGAAAAACTGTTTTTT. The chain couples TRBV7-9 to TRBJ1-4; D is perhaps TRBD1 (6 bases). This CDR3 contains 17 residues. The V end was cut by 5 bases, the J end by 8 bases, with 24 bases between. The germline gives CDR1 SEHNR, CDR2 FQNEAQ (reference sequence).

This sequence joins TRBV5-1 and TRBJ2-7; D remains ambiguous. Germline V gene lookup returns CDR1 SGHRS and CDR2 YFSETQ. With 2 bases removed from V and 5 bases from J, the gap between germline ends came to 17 bases. This CDR3 has 15 residues. The DNA of the CDR3 is TGCGCCAGCAGCTTAACAAGGGCGAGTGTGAACGAGCAGTACTTC. Translation gives CASSLTRASVNEQYF.

This chain uses TRBV3-1 with TRBJ2-1, with D unresolved. CDR1 and CDR2 from the germline V gene are LGHDT and YNNKEL (reference sequence). V was shortened by 2 bases and J by 6 bases, with 8 bases between the two germline ends. This CDR3 spans 13 amino acids. CDR3 sequence (DNA): TGTGCCAGCAGCCAATATATCTTCAATGAGCAGTTCTTC. This codes for CASSQYIFNEQFF.

This clonotype was seen a few times. V is TRBV7-9 and J is TRBJ2-1, with 7 bases matching TRBD2. Per germline, CDR1 SEHNR and CDR2 FQNEAQ (reference sequence). Trimming at V came to 2 bases and at J to 7 bases, leaving 11 bases not matched to a gene. The CDR3 spans 16 residues. Here the CDR3 DNA reads TGTGCCAGCAGCTTAACCGGACTAGAGGGGCTTAATGAGCAGTTCTTC. Its translation is CASSLTGLEGLNEQFF.

This clonotype has just a few counts. The chain uses TRBV5-4 and TRBJ2-1; 8 nucleotides agree with TRBD2. V lost 5 bases, J lost 8 bases, and 15 bases stayed unmatched. CDR3 size: 16 residues. Germline CDR1 SGHNT, CDR2 YYREEE (reference sequence). CDR3 DNA sequence: TGTGCCAGCAGTCCCGCGACCGGGACTAGTAATTATGAGCAGTTCTTC. Protein sequence: CASSPATGTSNYEQFF.

This clonotype was seen many times. This chain connects TRBV29-1 to TRBJ2-7, with 7 positions matching TRBD2. This CDR3 comprises 13 residues. Trimming removed 4 bases from V and 3 bases from J; junction bases left unmatched: 6. The germline CDR1 and CDR2 sequences are SQVTM and ANQGSEA. The CDR3 loop reads CSVVPSGNYEQYF. The DNA of the CDR3 is TGCAGCGTTGTCCCTAGCGGCAACTACGAGCAGTACTTC.

This sequence joins TRBV29-1 and TRBJ2-1; perhaps D is TRBD1 or TRBD2 (6 bases each). With 6 bases removed from V and 4 bases from J, the gap between germline ends came to 19 bases. Germline values: CDR1 SQVTM, CDR2 ANQGSEA. The CDR3 extends over 15 amino acids. The DNA of the CDR3 is TGCAGCGTGGGGGGCGTGGGGGGAGATTACAATGAGCAGTTCTTC. This gives the protein CSVGGVGGDYNEQFF.

The chain carries TRBV6-1 and TRBJ2-3; D is perhaps TRBD1 (6 bases). Trimming pared 6 bases from V and 6 bases from J, leaving 13 bases between. From germline, CDR1 is MNHNS and CDR2 SASEGT. CDR3 length: 13 amino acids. Here the CDR3 DNA reads TGTGCCAGCAGACAGGGCTCAGGGGATACGCAGTATTTT. It specifies CASRQGSGDTQYF.

Here the CDR3 reads CAIRPGDGADTQYF. The CDR3 DNA reads as TGTGCCATCAGGCCGGGAGATGGCGCAGATACGCAGTATTTT. The chain carries TRBV10-3 and TRBJ2-3; D is perhaps TRBD2 (6 bases). The germline V gene has CDR1 ENHRY and CDR2 SYGVKD. The CDR3 covers 14 residues. Trimming left V 6 bases short and J 4 bases short, with 14 bases between.

This clonotype was detected a few times. The rearrangement uses TRBV6-5 and TRBJ2-1, with D unresolved. The CDR3 length is 13 residues. Germline values: CDR1 MNHEY, CDR2 SVGAGI. The V and J ends lost 8 bases and 0 bases respectively, with 8 bases between them. CDR3 protein: CASRWGSYNEQFF. Written as DNA, the CDR3 is TGTGCCAGCCGTTGGGGCTCCTACAATGAGCAGTTCTTC.

Only a few counts were recorded for this clonotype. The chain uses TRBV27 and TRBJ2-7; D may be TRBD1 (6 bases). There are 17 residues in the CDR3. V was shortened by 2 bases and J by 3 bases, with 20 bases between the two germline ends. Germline loops: CDR1 MNHEY, CDR2 SMNVEV (reference sequence). CDR3 protein: CASSLIGVAGASYEQYF. In DNA, the CDR3 is TGTGCCAGCAGTTTAATTGGCGTGGCAGGGGCCAGCTACGAGCAGTACTTC.

The chain carries TRBV6-5 and TRBJ2-1, with 11 bases that match TRBD2. Germline assignment: CDR1 MNHEY and CDR2 SVGAGI. Trimming at V came to 6 bases and at J to 4 bases, leaving 17 bases not matched to a gene. The length of the CDR3 is 19 residues. CDR3: CASSYGWASGRSGYNEQFF. The CDR3 DNA reads TGTGCCAGCAGCTACGGTTGGGCTAGCGGGAGGTCCGGATACAATGAGCAGTTCTTC.

This clonotype appeared a few times. This sequence joins TRBV7-8 and TRBJ2-6, with unresolved D. This CDR3 contains 15 residues. V gave up 4 bases and J gave up 4 bases, with 11 bases separating them. The germline V gene encodes CDR1 SGHVS and CDR2 FQNEAQ. CDR3 region: CASSSLGLGANVLTF. For the CDR3, the DNA is TGTGCCAGCAGCTCCCTTGGTCTCGGGGCCAACGTCCTGACTTTC.

This chain uses TRBV4-1 with TRBJ2-1, with TRBD1 identical over 8 bases. J gave up 7 bases and V 3 bases, and 5 bases lay outside the gene matches. This CDR3 spans 14 amino acids. Germline values: CDR1 MGHRA, CDR2 YSYEKL. The CDR3 DNA reads as TGCGCCAGCAGCCAGACCACAGGGGGTAATGAGCAGTTCTTC. This translates into CASSQTTGGNEQFF.

Here the CDR3 DNA reads TGTGCCAGCAGCTTAGCGGTGCTACAAGAGACCCAGTACTTC. It is translated as CASSLAVLQETQYF. The J gene is TRBJ2-5, the V gene TRBV7-9, with no clear D. The CDR3 consists of 14 residues. Trimming left V 0 bases short and J 2 bases short, with 7 bases between. Germline values: CDR1 SEHNR, CDR2 FQNEAQ (reference sequence).

This clonotype was recorded a few times. The V gene is TRBV5-5, the J gene TRBJ1-1, with 10 bases aligning to TRBD1. The CDR3 covers 13 residues. Germline lookup yields CDR1 SGHKS and CDR2 YYEKEE (reference sequence). V lost 1 base and J lost 8; bases outside the gene matches: 2. CDR3 residues: CASSLRTGGEAFF. CDR3 coding DNA: TGTGCCAGCAGCTTGAGGACAGGGGGAGAAGCTTTCTTT.

V usage is TRBV29-1 and J usage is TRBJ2-5; D not certain. Trimming took off 7 bases at V and 1 base at J, with 10 bases between the two ends. CDR1 SQVTM and CDR2 ANQGSEA come from the germline V gene. The CDR3 length is 12 residues. Here the CDR3 DNA reads TGCAGCGGTATCCCCGCCCAAGAGACCCAGTACTTC. Translated, it gives CSGIPAQETQYF.

This chain connects TRBV6-1 to TRBJ2-4; 7 bases fit TRBD1. The ends lost 6 bases at V and 3 bases at J; junction bases unmatched: 2. This CDR3 has 13 amino acids. Per the germline V gene, CDR1 is MNHNS and CDR2 is SASEGT. CDR3 nucleotides: TGTGCCAGCAGCCGACAGGGCAAAAACATTCAGTACTTC. It is translated as CASSRQGKNIQYF.

This clonotype has ten or more counts. A junction boundary mismatches the germline segment, possibly from a read error. The chain is built from TRBV4-3 and TRBJ2-1; TRBD2 matches at 10 bases. The CDR3 covers 16 residues. Germline lookup yields CDR1 LGHNA and CDR2 YSLEER. The chain's CDR3 is CASSQDSGGSYNEQFF. As DNA, the CDR3 is TGTGCCAGCAGCCAAGATAGCGGGGGGTCCTACAATGAGCAGTTCTTC.

This clonotype was detected ten times or more. Germline and junction disagree at one end, which may indicate a read error. The rearrangement uses TRBV12-3 or TRBV12-4 and TRBJ2-1; D remains ambiguous. This CDR3 comprises 12 residues. CDR3 coding DNA: TGCGCCAGCAGCTTGGTGGACAATGAGCAGTTCTTC. This encodes CASSLVDNEQFF.

The chain couples TRBV12-3 or TRBV12-4 to TRBJ2-5; D perhaps matches TRBD2 (6 bases). The CDR3 runs 12 residues. The V end lost 3 bases, the J end lost 7 bases, and 9 bases lay between the germline ends. The CDR3 coding sequence is TGTGCCAGCAGTTTTGTGGGAGGGACCCAGTACTTC. It is translated as CASSFVGGTQYF.

The chain uses TRBV27 and TRBJ2-7; D is possibly TRBD2 (6 bases). Between the trimmed V and J ends, which lost 3 bases and 3 bases, there was a span of 18 bases. Germline assignment: CDR1 MNHEY and CDR2 SMNVEV (reference sequence). This CDR3 has 16 residues. CDR3 nucleotides: TGTGCCAGCAGTTTGTCCCGGGGTACCGGGAGCTACGAGCAGTACTTC. It translates to CASSLSRGTGSYEQYF.

This chain joins TRBV11-2 and TRBJ2-3, with 8 positions matching TRBD1. Germline V gene lookup returns CDR1 SGHAT and CDR2 FQNNGV. The CDR3 contains 16 residues. Germline trimming cut 1 base from V and 1 base from J; bases unmatched to any gene: 4. The CDR3 is CASSLAGQGRTDTQYF. Here the CDR3 DNA reads TGTGCCAGCAGCTTAGCAGGACAGGGACGCACAGATACGCAGTATTTT. Variable domain in full (rest from reference TRBV11-2 and TRBJ2-3): EAGVAQSPRYKIIEKRQSVAFWCNPISGHATLYWYQQILGQGPKLLIQFQNNGVVDDSQLPKDRFSAERLKGVDSTLKIQPAKLEDSAVYLCASSLAGQGRTDTQYFGPGTRLTVL.